The T cell receptor (beta chain) described here comes from a study of human CD8 memory T cell subsets. The study, taken as a whole, reports: Estimation by Chao1 suggested that stem-like memory T cells had more diversity than did precursor exhausted T cells. Only T cell receptor beta chains were sequenced in this study.

The PBMC were obtained by density gradient separation from buffy coats of healthy donors. It was UMI-labeled 5' RACE by which the TCR beta libraries were made. TCRdb reprocessed the 5' RACE reads and reports one entry per CDR3 protein, with no DNA. This sample carries over 3,500 distinct CDR3 sequences, with approximately 30% going to the ten biggest clones. The CDR3 is 15 residues long. Germline CDR1 SGHTA, CDR2 FQGNSA. About this clonotype itself: Its target is not known.

This chain connects TRBV7-2 to TRBJ1-1; the D call from TCRdb, TRBD1, cannot be confirmed without DNA. This TCR derives from a human donor in good health. Source material: CD8+ T cells from PBMCs. The CDR3 sequence is CASSLAKTANTEAFF. Based on the CDR3 plus reference TRBV7-2 and TRBJ1-1, the full variable domain is GAGVSQSPSNKVTEKGKDVELRCDPISGHTALYWYRQSLGQGLEFLIYFQGNSAPDKSGLPSDRFSAERTGGSVSTLTIQRTQQEDSAVYLCASSLAKTANTEAFFGQGTRLTVV.